The T cell receptor (beta chain) under discussion was sequenced for a study of blood T cell repertoires in COVID-19. Study-wide background: The samples span acute and convalescent COVID-19 from the United States, Italy and Spain.

This CDR3 is built from 14 residues. Germline assignment: CDR1 SGHAT and CDR2 FQNNGV. Trimming took 5 bases from V and 1 from J; bases not matched to a gene: 5. Methods used by the authors: The assay estimated nucleated cells by amplifying reference gene primers. Sequencing used immunoSEQ multiplex PCR; TCRdb keeps in-frame clones, though not all of them. V, J and clone size are those of that table, while D and trimming were read from the DNA. This sample has over 250,000 clones; approximately 90% occur once, and the top ten carry around 1.1%. Participants came from around 25 US areas, aged roughly 18 to 100 years. Two consecutive negative NP/OP PCR tests, clearance, or resolved symptoms defined Cohort 3 recovery.

This TCR was recovered from a woman aged 25-40 years who had recovered from COVID-19. The sequenced material came from PBMCs or T cells enriched from blood (not recorded which). The V call is TRBV11-2, the J call TRBJ2-7, with 7 bases aligning to TRBD1. CDR3: CASSIRQGSYEQYF. The CDR3 nucleotides read TGTGCCAGCAGCATAAGACAGGGTTCCTACGAGCAGTACTTC.